This T cell receptor (beta chain) was found in a study of T cells in women clearing cervical HPV infection (dated by TCRdb to 2017 to 2018). Looking at the study overall: The cases were approximately 25 women with histologically confirmed HPV16-related CIN3 or worse, and 2 of these cases were invasive cancers. The 25 controls were women who cleared a single incident HPV16 infection within 12 months without developing precancer or cancer. Blood from cases was collected at the visit where the lesion was first found, while blood from controls was collected once the infection could no longer be detected. Among cases, blood sampling occurred a median of 149 days after lesion detection, with an interquartile range of about 80 to 230 days. Since only a few of the women had HLA typing available, the possibility that HLA type was acting as a confounder could not be ruled out. This exploratory proof-of-principle case-control study, nested within the Guanacaste HPV Natural History Study in Costa Rica, compared TCR repertoires among women with different cervical HPV16 outcomes. Cases were matched to controls by age within five years and by the year the sample was collected. Cases had a median age of almost 35 years compared with roughly 37 for controls, and baseline characteristics showed no significant differences between the groups. The parent cohort enrolled about 10,000 women aged 18 or older in Guanacaste, Costa Rica, during about 1992 to 1995 and followed them for 6 to 7 years. Five blinded duplicates per group were added as quality controls, giving 60 or so samples: some 50 participants and approximately ten replicates.

TCR beta CDR3 regions were amplified by multiplex PCR from an average of around 1,200 ng genomic DNA per sample using the immunoSEQ assay. To correct primer bias, the assay used a complete synthetic TCR repertoire to set an amplification baseline. Amplicons were sequenced on the Illumina platform. Turning to the authors' computational methods: Sequences were error-corrected by clustering with frequency ratios and a modified nearest-neighbor algorithm, then analyzed in the immunoSEQ Analyzer with IMGT gene definitions. TCR richness and evenness were averaged over 20 rarefaction repeats at each rarefaction depth, excluding samples with fewer sequences than the depth. V, D and J gene relative abundances were compared between groups with Wilcoxon rank sum tests, applying FDR correction. An intraclass correlation of 90% to 97% for TCR richness and an average of about 77% across 65 or so gene segments were obtained from the blinded duplicates. TCRdb mirrors the immuneACCESS table, restricted to in-frame sequences. Some clones are absent from its copies; in checked studies, under half trace to an unresolved V gene, and the reason for the others is unknown. V and J calls and clone size are those listed in that table; D and trimming were worked out from the DNA. The data table for this sample lists around 31,000 clones. 4.3% of the sample rests with the top ten.

What the study reported, not specific to this receptor: Cases were distinguished from controls with an estimated AUC of almost 0.85 by random forest classifiers combining richness and V gene abundances. The cross-sectional design could not show whether associations preceded infection or resulted from it; effector/memory subsets and HPV-specific T cells were not isolated. Lower TRBV6-7 relative abundance was observed in cases than in controls (roughly 0.11% versus 0.16%; Bonferroni P = 0.0008). CIN3+ cases had significantly higher TCR repertoire richness than controls across sequencing depths, but evenness did not differ between the groups. Because T-cell numbers per sample were unknown, differences in richness could reflect varying T-cell content rather than repertoire biology.

A word on this clone: The antigen it recognizes is unknown. The CDR3 end falls 3 residues outside the read, so it is completed with the germline J gene. The same CDR3 arises from other DNA sequences in this sample as well.

Every participant had a single incident cervical HPV16 infection, and women with prevalent HPV16 infections were excluded. Cervical HPV DNA was detected with MY09/MY11 PCR, and genotyping was done by dot-blot hybridization. Less than 19 mL of heparinized blood was centrifuged, after which the buffy coat was aliquoted, frozen at -30 degrees C, and then stored at -80 degrees C. QIAGEN kits were used to extract genomic DNA from buffy coat specimens. After removal of 0 bases from V and 2 bases from J, the junction retains 1 base not matched to a gene. The CDR3, from cysteine to phenylalanine, totals 14 residues. The DNA covers only part of the CDR3, 33 bases in frame from base 1. CDR1 and CDR2 (SGHRS, YFSETQ) derive from the germline V gene.

Specimen: blood buffy coat. The chain uses TRBV5-1 and TRBJ1-2, with 7 bases in between that match TRBD1. This TCR was recovered from a woman between 18 and 70 years old with a cervical HPV16 infection that either progressed to CIN3+ or cleared (not recorded which). The CDR3 region reads CASSLGDRNYGYTF. CDR3 DNA, as far as it was read: TGCGCCAGCAGCTTGGGGGACAGAAACTATGGC. Here the CDR3 is joined to the reference TRBV5-1 and TRBJ1-2 genes, and the full variable domain is: KAGVTQTPRYLIKTRGQQVTLSCSPISGHRSVSWYQQTPGQGLQFLFEYFSETQRNKGNFPGRFSGRQFSNSRSEMNVSTLELGDSALYLCASSLGDRNYGYTFGSGTRLTVV.